The 22 T cell receptor beta chains below all came from one sample that was sequenced in a study of patients and donors after allogeneic stem cell transplantation. TCRdb used MiXCR to reprocess the RT-PCR reads, holding one entry per CDR3 protein. The sample consists of more than 850,000 distinct CDR3 sequences, about a sixth of them appearing once. Sequenced sample: blood, either unsorted or a sorted T cell fraction (not recorded which). These receptors were obtained from a human donor who was either an allogeneic HSCT recipient or a stem cell or donor lymphocyte infusion donor (not recorded which). It is not recorded whose cells these are; they may come from a transplant donor.

The sample holds a few counts of this clonotype. The chain combines TRBV25-1 with TRBJ1-5, with 9 bases fitting TRBD1. CDR1 and CDR2 from the germline V gene are MGHDK and SYGVNS. The J segment lost 1 base and the V segment lost 8 bases, leaving 15 bases of the junction unmatched. The CDR3 sequence is 18 residues long. This chain's CDR3 is CASRSGTGRVRSNQPQHF. The CDR3 DNA follows: TGTGCCAGCCGCTCAGGGACAGGGAGAGTGAGGAGCAATCAGCCCCAGCATTTT.

The chain has TRBV7-2 and TRBJ2-1; 8 bases fit TRBD2. The CDR3 has 15 amino acids. V lost 2 bases, J lost 5 bases, and 5 bases stayed unmatched. Germline assignment: CDR1 SGHTA and CDR2 FQGNSA. CDR3 residues: CASSLQRGPNNEQFF. The CDR3 DNA follows: TGTGCCAGCAGCTTACAGCGGGGGCCAAACAATGAGCAGTTCTTC.

In DNA form, the CDR3 reads TGTGCCAGCAGCCAAACCAACCCAGTTTATAATTCACCCCTCCACTTT. Its translation is CASSQTNPVYNSPLHF. The V gene is TRBV7-2, the J gene TRBJ1-6; no reliable D call. This CDR3 region has 16 residues. V was clipped by 5 bases and J by 4 bases, with 15 bases between them. Germline CDR1 reads SGHTA; CDR2 reads FQGNSA.

This clonotype turned up a few times. The junction differs from germline at one of its ends, possibly a read error. The CDR3 is CASSDDSTGGLGGF. The DNA of the CDR3 is TGTGCCAGCAGTGATGACTCCACTGGGGGACTAGGGGGCTTC. The chain is built from TRBV6-2 or TRBV6-3 and TRBJ2-4, with 8 positions matching TRBD2. Germline CDR1 and CDR2: MNHEY and SVGEGT. The CDR3 has 14 amino acids.

This clonotype has only a few counts. The chain links TRBV6-1 to TRBJ1-1, with 9 bases fitting TRBD1. Germline CDR1 is MNHNS and CDR2 is SASEGT. Germline trimming cut 7 bases from V and 1 base from J; bases unmatched to any gene: 10. This CDR3 is 16 amino acids long. The CDR3, as DNA: TGTGCCAGCATCGAGGGGGGACAGGGAGCGAACACTGAAGCTTTCTTT. It specifies CASIEGGQGANTEAFF.

This rearrangement joins TRBV11-3 to TRBJ2-1, with 9 bases fitting TRBD1. CDR1 SGHNT and CDR2 YENEEA come from the germline V gene. The CDR3 sequence is 15 residues long. V lost 6 bases and J lost 5; bases outside the gene matches: 8. In DNA, the CDR3 is TGTGCCAGCAGACCGAGGACAGGGGAAAACAATGAGCAGTTCTTC. This codes for CASRPRTGENNEQFF.

This clonotype was counted only a few times. This chain joins TRBV11-1 and TRBJ2-1; 7 bases are a match to TRBD2. Losses at the gene ends were 3 bases for V and 2 bases for J; bases not matched to a gene: 13. Germline CDR1 reads SGHAT; CDR2 reads FQDESV (reference sequence). The CDR3 sequence is 18 residues long. The CDR3 loop is CASSFGLWGGGPYNEQFF. The CDR3 DNA follows: TGTGCCAGCAGCTTTGGTCTGTGGGGCGGGGGTCCCTACAATGAGCAGTTCTTC.

The sample holds a few counts of this clonotype. The chain couples TRBV7-8 to TRBJ2-7, with no clear D. CDR3 size: 13 residues. The V end was cut by 3 bases, the J end by 2 bases, with 8 bases between. CDR1 is SGHVS, CDR2 FQNEAQ, per germline. CDR3: CASSFASAYEQYF. The CDR3 coding sequence is TGTGCCAGCAGCTTCGCTAGTGCCTACGAGCAGTACTTC. The complete variable domain, with remaining parts taken from reference TRBV7-8 and TRBJ2-7, reads GAGVSQSPRYKVAKRGQDVALRCDPISGHVSLFWYQQALGQGPEFLTYFQNEAQLDKSGLPSDRFFAERPEGSVSTLKIQRTQQEDSAVYLCASSFASAYEQYFGPGTRLTVT.

This clonotype was picked up a small number of times. J is TRBJ2-7 and V is TRBV7-6, with 7 bases matching TRBD1. The CDR3 runs to 14 residues. Germline CDR1 is SGHVS and CDR2 is FNYEAQ. With 2 bases clipped from V and 2 bases from J, the junction kept 3 bases outside the gene matches. The CDR3: CASSLLQGAYEQYF. CDR3 bases: TGTGCCAGCAGCTTACTTCAGGGGGCCTACGAGCAGTACTTC.

In its sample, this clonotype was seen a few times. The J gene is TRBJ2-5, the V gene TRBV5-1; 7 positions match TRBD2. V lost 0 bases and J lost 13; bases outside the gene matches: 21. Germline V gene data show CDR1 as SGHRS and CDR2 as YFSETQ. The CDR3 contains 17 residues. The CDR3, as DNA: TGCGCCAGCAGCTTGGAGTTAGCGGGTAAAAACCCTACCACTCCGTACTTC. This sequence encodes CASSLELAGKNPTTPYF. Together with reference TRBV5-1 and TRBJ2-5, the CDR3 gives the full variable domain: KAGVTQTPRYLIKTRGQQVTLSCSPISGHRSVSWYQQTPGQGLQFLFEYFSETQRNKGNFPGRFSGRQFSNSRSEMNVSTLELGDSALYLCASSLELAGKNPTTPYFGPGTRLLVL.

This clonotype was observed a few times. This chain connects TRBV25-1 to TRBJ1-1; D not certain. Trimming took 2 bases from V and 3 from J, leaving 10 bases between them. CDR3 length equals 14 residues. Germline V gene lookup returns CDR1 MGHDK and CDR2 SYGVNS. Here the CDR3 DNA reads TGTGCCAGCAGTGAAGCCCTGCCCCACACTGAAGCTTTCTTT. This translates into CASSEALPHTEAFF.

The J gene is TRBJ1-5, the V gene TRBV5-1; 8 bases are a match to TRBD1. Germline-derived CDR1 and CDR2 are SGHRS and YFSETQ. The junction had 2 bases not matched to a gene; V was cut back by 4 bases and J by 5 bases. The CDR3 has 13 amino acids. In nucleotides, the CDR3 is TGCGCCAGCAGCGTACAGGGGGATCAGCCCCAGCATTTT. As protein: CASSVQGDQPQHF.

In its sample, this clonotype was seen many times. The V gene is TRBV7-8, the J gene TRBJ1-1; 9 bases are a match to TRBD1. This CDR3 has 15 residues. The germline V gene encodes CDR1 SGHVS and CDR2 FQNEAQ. Losses at the gene ends were 5 bases for V and 2 bases for J; bases not matched to a gene: 6. CDR3 region: CASSRDREGNTEAFF. Written as DNA, the CDR3 is TGTGCCAGCAGCAGGGACAGGGAGGGAAACACTGAAGCTTTCTTT.

The chain has TRBV4-3 and TRBJ1-1; 9 bases align to TRBD1. The germline CDR1 and CDR2 sequences are LGHNA and YSLEER. The CDR3 covers 18 residues. V shed 3 bases, J shed 1 base, and the junction held 12 bases outside the gene matches. The CDR3 loop is CASSHLIIGTGRNTEAFF. In DNA, the CDR3 is TGCGCCAGCAGCCACCTAATCATTGGGACAGGGAGGAACACTGAAGCTTTCTTT.

The chain links TRBV15 to TRBJ1-1; D call uncertain. This CDR3 contains 16 residues. Trimming removed 0 bases from V and 3 bases from J, with 14 bases in between. Germline loops: CDR1 LNHNV, CDR2 YYDKDF (reference sequence). In DNA, the CDR3 is TGTGCCACCAGCAGAGATCTGGCACAGTCATACACTGAAGCTTTCTTT. Amino acid sequence: CATSRDLAQSYTEAFF.

In its sample, this clonotype was seen a few times. The chain couples TRBV27 to TRBJ2-7; possible D gene TRBD2, 6 bases. Germline CDR1 and CDR2: MNHEY and SMNVEV (reference sequence). The CDR3 spans 13 residues. V was pared by 8 bases and J by 4 bases, with 15 bases between. The CDR3 DNA follows: TGTGCCAGCGGAGTGGGAGGTGGTTACGAGCAGTACTTC. The encoded protein is CASGVGGGYEQYF.

V usage is TRBV19 and J usage is TRBJ2-5; D is uncertain. This CDR3 region has 13 residues. CDR1 is LNHDA and CDR2 is SQIVND in the germline V gene (reference sequence). Trimming removed 7 bases from V and 1 base from J, with 10 bases in between. The CDR3 spells CASNSRIQETQYF. The CDR3 coding sequence is TGTGCCAGTAACTCCCGCATCCAAGAGACCCAGTACTTC.

This clonotype has more than one count but fewer than ten. J is TRBJ2-7 and V is TRBV20-1; 7 bases match TRBD1. V dropped 2 bases and J dropped 5; count of bases not matched to a gene: 6. Germline V CDR1 and CDR2: DFQATT, SNEGSKA (reference sequence). The CDR3 runs 13 residues. CDR3 amino acids: CSARKQGSDEQYF. In DNA form, the CDR3 reads TGCAGTGCTAGAAAACAGGGGTCGGACGAGCAGTACTTC.

This clonotype has more than one count but fewer than ten. The chain is built from TRBV7-9 and TRBJ1-2; D possibly corresponds to TRBD1 (6 bases). Trimming left V 5 bases short and J 4 bases short, with 11 bases between. Germline CDR1 reads SEHNR; CDR2 reads FQNEAQ (reference sequence). The CDR3 consists of 13 residues. Here the CDR3 DNA reads TGTGCCAGCAGCCCGCCGGACAGCTATGGCTACACCTTC. Its translation: CASSPPDSYGYTF.

This chain links TRBV12-3 or TRBV12-4 with TRBJ2-5; D is undetermined. Trimming removed 1 base from V and 10 bases from J, with 13 bases in between. The CDR3 sequence is 13 residues long. CDR3 region: CASSLDARPGQYF. The CDR3 bases are TGTGCCAGCAGTTTAGATGCCAGGCCAGGCCAGTACTTC.

The J gene is TRBJ2-1, the V gene TRBV9; a weak D match, TRBD1 (6 bases). Germline V gene lookup returns CDR1 SGDLS and CDR2 YYNGEE. There are 12 residues in the CDR3. The V end was cut by 7 bases, the J end by 7 bases, with 12 bases between. The CDR3 region has the DNA TGTGCCAGCGGCCCAAGGGGGAATGAGCAGTTCTTC. This sequence encodes CASGPRGNEQFF. The entire variable domain, with the rest obtained from reference TRBV9 and TRBJ2-1, is as follows: DSGVTQTPKHLITATGQRVTLRCSPRSGDLSVYWYQQSLDQGLQFLIQYYNGEERAKGNILERFSAQQFPDLHSELNLSSLELGDSALYFCASGPRGNEQFFGPGTRLTVL.

V gene TRBV6-2 or TRBV6-3 combines with J gene TRBJ1-2, with D possibly matching TRBD1 (6 bases). V lost 6 bases to trimming and J lost 1 base, with 15 bases between them. Germline V gives CDR1 MNHEY, CDR2 SVGEGT. The CDR3 runs 15 residues. The DNA of the CDR3 is TGTGCCAGCAGGGACGGGACACTGAATAACTATGGCTACACCTTC. Encoded protein: CASRDGTLNNYGYTF.